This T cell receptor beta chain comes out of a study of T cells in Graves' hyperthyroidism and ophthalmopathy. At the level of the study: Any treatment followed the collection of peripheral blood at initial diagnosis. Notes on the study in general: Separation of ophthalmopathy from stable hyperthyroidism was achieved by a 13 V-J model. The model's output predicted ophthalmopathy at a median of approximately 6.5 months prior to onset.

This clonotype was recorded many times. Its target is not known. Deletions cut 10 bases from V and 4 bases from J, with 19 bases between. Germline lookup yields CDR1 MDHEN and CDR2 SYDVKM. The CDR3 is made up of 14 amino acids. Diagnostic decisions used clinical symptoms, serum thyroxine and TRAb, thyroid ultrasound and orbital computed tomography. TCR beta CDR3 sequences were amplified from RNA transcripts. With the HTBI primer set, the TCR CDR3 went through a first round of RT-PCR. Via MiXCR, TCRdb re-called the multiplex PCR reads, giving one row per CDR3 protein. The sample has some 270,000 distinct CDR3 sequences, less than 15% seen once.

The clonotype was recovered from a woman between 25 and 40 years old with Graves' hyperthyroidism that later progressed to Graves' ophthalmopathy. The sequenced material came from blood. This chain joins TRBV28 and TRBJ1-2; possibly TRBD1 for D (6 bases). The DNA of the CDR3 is TGTGCCACTTCCGGGACAATTAGAAGCTATGGCTACACCTTC. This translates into CATSGTIRSYGYTF.